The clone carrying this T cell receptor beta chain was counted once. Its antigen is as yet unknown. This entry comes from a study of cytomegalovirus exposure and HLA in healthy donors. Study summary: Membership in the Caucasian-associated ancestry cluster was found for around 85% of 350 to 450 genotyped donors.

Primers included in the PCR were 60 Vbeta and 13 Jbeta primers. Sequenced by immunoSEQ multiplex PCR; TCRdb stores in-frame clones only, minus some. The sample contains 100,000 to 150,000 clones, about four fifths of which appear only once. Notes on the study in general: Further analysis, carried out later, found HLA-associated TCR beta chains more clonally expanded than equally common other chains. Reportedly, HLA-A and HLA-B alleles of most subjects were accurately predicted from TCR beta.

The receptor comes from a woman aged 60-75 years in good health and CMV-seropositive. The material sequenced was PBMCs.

CDR3: CASSEYLGTGVNEQFF. DNA for the CDR3: TGTGCCAGCAGTGAATATTTAGGGACAGGGGTAAATGAGCAGTTCTTC. The rearrangement joins TRBV25-1 to TRBJ2-1; 10 bases agree with TRBD1. This CDR3 comprises 16 residues. The V gene end was trimmed by 0 bases and the J gene end by 7 bases; junction bases not matched to a gene: 6. The germline V gene encodes CDR1 MGHDK and CDR2 SYGVNS. The full variable domain, rest sourced from reference TRBV25-1 and TRBJ2-1, is EADIYQTPRYLVIGTGKKITLECSQTMGHDKMYWYQQDPGMELHLIHYSYGVNSTEKGDLSSESTVSRIRTEHFPLTLESARPSHTSQYLCASSEYLGTGVNEQFFGPGTRLTVL.